The clone carrying this T cell receptor (beta chain) was observed many times. As yet, its antigen is unknown. This record comes from a study of CD8 T cells in ankylosing spondylitis. Overall study findings and caveats: Several highly homologous variants formed a TCR beta motif that appeared characteristic of ankylosing spondylitis blood. Prior work had noted some motif variants in reactive arthritis blood and synovial fluid. The disease-linked clones had a CD8+ phenotype and low blood frequencies. Clones linked to disease were reported to show significant enrichment in matched ankylosing spondylitis synovial fluid.

CDR1 is ENHRY and CDR2 is SYGVKD in the germline V gene. This CDR3 comprises 14 residues. Trimming removed 4 bases at V and 3 bases at J, with 13 bases between. The authors made TCR beta libraries by quantitative 5'-RACE with molecular barcodes. TCRdb reanalysed the 5' RACE reads using MiXCR and keeps one entry per CDR3 protein. The sample records some 840,000 distinct CDR3 sequences, 12% being singletons. The source of this sequence is a male donor with ankylosing spondylitis. This chain joins TRBV10-3 and TRBJ2-7; tentatively, D is TRBD1 (6 bases). Sequencing used blood, either unsorted or a sorted T cell fraction (not recorded which). Here the CDR3 reads CAISVLQGNYEQYF. DNA for the CDR3: TGTGCCATCAGTGTCCTACAGGGTAACTACGAGCAGTACTTC.